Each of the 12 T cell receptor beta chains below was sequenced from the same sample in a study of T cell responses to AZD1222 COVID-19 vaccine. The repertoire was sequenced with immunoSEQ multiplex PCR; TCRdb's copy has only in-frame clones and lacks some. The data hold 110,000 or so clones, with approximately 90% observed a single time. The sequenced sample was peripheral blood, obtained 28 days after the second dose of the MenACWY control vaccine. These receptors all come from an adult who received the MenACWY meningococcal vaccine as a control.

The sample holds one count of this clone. The CDR3 bases are TGTGCCAGCTCACCAAGACAGGGGCCAACGAACACTGAAGCTTTCTTT. Amino acid sequence: CASSPRQGPTNTEAFF. The rearrangement uses TRBV18 and TRBJ1-1, with 8 bases matching TRBD1. The CDR3 spans 16 residues. V was clipped by 2 bases and J by 1 base; unmatched bases: 6. The germline CDR1 and CDR2 sequences are KGHSH and LQKENI.

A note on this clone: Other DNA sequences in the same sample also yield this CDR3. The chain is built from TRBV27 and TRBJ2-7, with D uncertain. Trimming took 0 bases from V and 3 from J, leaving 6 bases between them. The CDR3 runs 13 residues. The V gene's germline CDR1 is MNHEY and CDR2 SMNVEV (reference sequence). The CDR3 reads CASSLSGGYEQYF. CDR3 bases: TGTGCCAGCAGTTTATCTGGTGGCTACGAGCAGTACTTC.

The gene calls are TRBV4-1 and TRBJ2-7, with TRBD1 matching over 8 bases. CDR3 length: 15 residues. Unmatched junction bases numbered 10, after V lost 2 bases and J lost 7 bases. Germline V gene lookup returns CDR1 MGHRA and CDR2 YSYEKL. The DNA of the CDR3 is TGCGCCAGCAGCCAACCTCAGGGGGCTCTAATTGAGCAGTACTTC. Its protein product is CASSQPQGALIEQYF.

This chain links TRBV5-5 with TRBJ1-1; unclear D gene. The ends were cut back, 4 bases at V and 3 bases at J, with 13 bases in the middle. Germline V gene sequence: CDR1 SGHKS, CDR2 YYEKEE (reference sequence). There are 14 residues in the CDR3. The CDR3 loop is CASSRMGLDTEAFF. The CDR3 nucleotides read TGTGCCAGCAGCCGGATGGGGTTAGACACTGAAGCTTTCTTT.

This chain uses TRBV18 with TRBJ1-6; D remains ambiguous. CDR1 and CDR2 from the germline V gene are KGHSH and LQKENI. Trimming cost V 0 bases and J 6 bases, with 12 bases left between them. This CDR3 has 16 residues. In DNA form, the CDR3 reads TGTGCCAGCTCACCACCGACCCCCGGGAGTAATTCACCCCTCCACTTT. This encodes CASSPPTPGSNSPLHF.

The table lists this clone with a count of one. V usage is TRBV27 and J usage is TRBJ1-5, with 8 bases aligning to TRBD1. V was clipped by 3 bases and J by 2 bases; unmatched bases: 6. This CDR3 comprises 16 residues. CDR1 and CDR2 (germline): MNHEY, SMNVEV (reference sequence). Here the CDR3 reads CASSFRGRWRNQPQHF. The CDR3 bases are TGTGCCAGCAGTTTCAGGGGGCGATGGCGCAATCAGCCCCAGCATTTT.

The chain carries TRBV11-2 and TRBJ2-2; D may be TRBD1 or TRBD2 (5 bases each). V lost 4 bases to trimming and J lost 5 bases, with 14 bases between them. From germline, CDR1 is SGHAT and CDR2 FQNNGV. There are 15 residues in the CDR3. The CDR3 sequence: CASSYSFWGTGELFF. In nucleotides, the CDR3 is TGTGCCAGCAGCTATAGTTTTTGGGGGACCGGGGAGCTGTTTTTT.

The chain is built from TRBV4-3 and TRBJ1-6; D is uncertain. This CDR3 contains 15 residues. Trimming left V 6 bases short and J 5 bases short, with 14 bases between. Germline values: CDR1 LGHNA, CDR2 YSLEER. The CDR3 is CASSLSQHNNSPLHF. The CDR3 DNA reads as TGCGCCAGCAGTCTGTCGCAACACAATAATTCACCCCTCCACTTT.

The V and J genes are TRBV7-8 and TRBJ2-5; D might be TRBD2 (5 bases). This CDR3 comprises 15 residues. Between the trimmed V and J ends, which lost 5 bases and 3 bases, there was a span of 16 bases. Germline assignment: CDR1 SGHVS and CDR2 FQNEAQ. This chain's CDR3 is CASSPLGLWEETQYF. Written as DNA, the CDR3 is TGTGCCAGCAGCCCACTAGGGTTATGGGAAGAGACCCAGTACTTC.

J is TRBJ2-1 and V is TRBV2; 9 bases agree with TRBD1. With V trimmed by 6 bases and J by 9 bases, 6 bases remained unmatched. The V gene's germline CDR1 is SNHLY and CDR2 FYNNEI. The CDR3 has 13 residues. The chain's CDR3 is CASRGQGGGEQFF. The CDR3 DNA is TGTGCCAGCAGGGGACAGGGAGGGGGTGAGCAGTTCTTC.

This chain's CDR3 is CASSLSGAYGYTF. CDR3 in DNA: TGTGCCAGCAGCCTTAGCGGCGCCTATGGCTACACCTTC. This chain uses TRBV7-8 with TRBJ1-2; D call uncertain. This CDR3 spans 13 amino acids. CDR1 SGHVS and CDR2 FQNEAQ come from the germline V gene. V was shortened by 5 bases and J by 4 bases, with 11 bases between the two germline ends.

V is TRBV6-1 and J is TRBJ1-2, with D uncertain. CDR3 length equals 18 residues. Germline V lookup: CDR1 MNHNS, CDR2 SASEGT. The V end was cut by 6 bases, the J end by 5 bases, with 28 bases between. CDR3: CASRETLGQTRPKYGYTF. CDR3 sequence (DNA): TGTGCCAGCAGAGAAACCCTCGGGCAGACGCGTCCCAAATATGGCTACACCTTC.